Presented here are 7 T cell receptor beta chains from one specimen sequenced in a study of T cell changes during pregnancy in multiple sclerosis. The repertoire was sequenced with immunoSEQ multiplex PCR; TCRdb's copy has only in-frame clones and lacks some. The sample contains about 47,000 clones, roughly 92% of which appear only once. The sample here was peripheral blood, taken in the third trimester of pregnancy. Receptor source: a female donor with multiple sclerosis, enrolled in a pregnancy study.

This clone was seen a single time. The rearrangement uses TRBV7-3 and TRBJ1-1; 11 nucleotides agree with TRBD1. The V segment lost 1 base and the J segment 5 bases; nucleotides outside the gene matches: 3. The length of the CDR3 is 15 residues. CDR1 is SGHTA and CDR2 is FQGTGA in the germline V gene. CDR3 DNA sequence: TGTGCCAGCAGCTTAATGGGACAGGGGGGGACTGAAGCTTTCTTT. Its translation is CASSLMGQGGTEAFF.

This chain uses TRBV18 with TRBJ1-1; D unresolved. Germline values: CDR1 KGHSH, CDR2 LQKENI. Deletions cut 3 bases from V and 3 bases from J, with 14 bases between. The CDR3 contains 15 residues. The CDR3 sequence: CASSPEFGRDTEAFF. In DNA form, the CDR3 reads TGTGCCAGCTCACCGGAGTTCGGGAGGGACACTGAAGCTTTCTTT. Supplemented by reference TRBV18 and TRBJ1-1, the full variable domain reads NAGVMQNPRHLVRRRGQEARLRCSPMKGHSHVYWYRQLPEEGLKFMVYLQKENIIDESGMPKERFSAEFPKEGPSILRIQQVVRGDSAAYFCASSPEFGRDTEAFFGQGTRLTVV.

The rearrangement joins TRBV27 to TRBJ1-2; TRBD1 aligns across 10 bases. The CDR3 consists of 15 residues. V was clipped by 5 bases and J by 8 bases; unmatched bases: 11. In germline, CDR1 is MNHEY, CDR2 SMNVEV (reference sequence). CDR3 in DNA: TGTGCCAGCAGTCCTGGGACAGGGGAAGTTGACGGCTACACCTTC. Translated, it gives CASSPGTGEVDGYTF.

The chain links TRBV27 to TRBJ1-1; maybe TRBD1 (5 bases). Germline CDR1 reads MNHEY; CDR2 reads SMNVEV (reference sequence). Trimming took 3 bases from V and 5 from J, leaving 13 bases between them. The CDR3 loop spans 14 amino acids. CDR3 nucleotide sequence: TGTGCCAGCAGTTTGTCAGGGCGCGGTACTGAAGCTTTCTTT. Translation: CASSLSGRGTEAFF.

The chain joins TRBV21-1 to TRBJ2-7; TRBD2 reflects the table's D call only, with no check against the DNA. TRBV21-1 is a listed pseudogene. There are 12 residues in the CDR3. The CDR3: CASNTGDYEQYF. The CDR3 DNA reads as TGTGCCAGCAATACGGGAGACTACGAGCAGTACTTC.

Only a few counts were recorded for this clone. The chain combines TRBV15 with TRBJ2-7; TRBD1 matches 7 bases. J gave up 4 bases and V 5 bases, and 8 bases lay outside the gene matches. The CDR3 length is 14 residues. The germline V gene encodes CDR1 LNHNV and CDR2 YYDKDF (reference sequence). In DNA, the CDR3 is TGTGCCACCAGCGTAAGAACAGGGGTTTACGAGCAGTACTTC. Protein: CATSVRTGVYEQYF.

A single count supports this clone. This chain links TRBV5-1 with TRBJ2-3, with 8 bases identical to TRBD1. In germline, CDR1 is SGHRS, CDR2 YFSETQ. V lost 3 bases to trimming and J lost 3 bases; unmatched junction nucleotides: 6. There are 15 residues in the CDR3. In DNA, the CDR3 is TGCGCCAGCAGCTCGGCAGGGGGCTTTACAGATACGCAGTATTTT. Its translation is CASSSAGGFTDTQYF.